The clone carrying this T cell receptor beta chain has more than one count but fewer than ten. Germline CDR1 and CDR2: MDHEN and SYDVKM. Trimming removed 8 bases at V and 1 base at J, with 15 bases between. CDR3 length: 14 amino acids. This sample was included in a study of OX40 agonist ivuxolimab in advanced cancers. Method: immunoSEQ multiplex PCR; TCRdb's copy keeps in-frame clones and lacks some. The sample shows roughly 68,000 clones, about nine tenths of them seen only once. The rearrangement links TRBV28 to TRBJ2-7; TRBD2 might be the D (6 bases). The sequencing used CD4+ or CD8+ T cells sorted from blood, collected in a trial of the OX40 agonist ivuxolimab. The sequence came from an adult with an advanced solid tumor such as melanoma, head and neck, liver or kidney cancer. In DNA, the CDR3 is TGTGCCAGCGGGCTGGGGGGAGAGTCCTACGAGCAGTACTTC. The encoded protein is CASGLGGESYEQYF.